Below, one T cell receptor (beta chain) is given with its context. Its antigen is not known. The source of the sample is a study of T cell responses to AZD1222 COVID-19 vaccine. Study-level points and caveats: Nearly half of unique spike-specific TCRs reportedly avoided B.1.351 and B.1.1.7 mutated regions. Vaccine-associated CD4 TCRs spanned spike, dominant at 160-218 and 743-854. Two AZD1222 doses significantly raised spike-specific TCR breadth and depth over controls.

Produced via immunoSEQ multiplex PCR; TCRdb's table is partial and in-frame only. The repertoire holds some 170,000 clones, roughly 93% seen once, with around 0.96% in the top ten. This specimen was peripheral blood, taken 28 days after the second dose of the MenACWY control vaccine. This clonotype originated in an adult who received the MenACWY meningococcal vaccine as a control.

CDR3 nucleotide sequence: TGTGCCAGCAGCGCTGACAGATTCGGTGGCTACACCTTC. Translating it yields CASSADRFGGYTF. This sequence joins TRBV2 and TRBJ1-2, with D perhaps TRBD1 (5 bases). Trimming took 6 bases from V and 7 from J, leaving 15 bases between them. Germline CDR1 and CDR2: SNHLY and FYNNEI. The CDR3 contains 13 residues.